A single sample is the source of the 18 T cell receptor beta chains below, sequenced in a study of blood T cells in healthy people across ages. A J-beta primer mix and a sample-barcoded 5' primer were used in a second PCR of roughly 7 to 12 cycles. TCRdb redid the calling of the 5' RACE reads with MiXCR, one entry per CDR3 protein. In the table there are roughly 860,000 distinct CDR3 sequences, approximately 59% of which are singletons. The specimen sequenced was blood. The receptors here all came from a man aged 25-40 years in good health.

The chain joins TRBV4-3 to TRBJ2-3; weak D call: TRBD1 (5 bases). CDR3 size: 18 residues. Trimming took off 0 bases at V and 2 bases at J, with 18 bases between the two ends. Germline loops: CDR1 LGHNA, CDR2 YSLEER. The CDR3 reads CASSQEGRRLAFTDTQYF. DNA for the CDR3: TGCGCCAGCAGCCAAGAGGGGCGTCGGTTAGCTTTCACAGATACGCAGTATTTT.

The CDR3 nucleotides read TGTGCCAGCAGCTTCATCCGGACAGGGACGGGCGAGCAGTACTTC. This encodes CASSFIRTGTGEQYF. The J gene is TRBJ2-7, the V gene TRBV27; 8 bases align to TRBD1. Germline loops: CDR1 MNHEY, CDR2 SMNVEV (reference sequence). The length of the CDR3 is 15 residues. After removal of 6 bases from V and 6 bases from J, the junction contained 13 bases not matched to a gene.

This rearrangement joins TRBV4-2 to TRBJ2-4, with D possibly called TRBD1 or TRBD2 (5 bases each). Between the trimmed V and J ends, which lost 0 bases and 0 bases, there was a span of 18 bases. CDR1 is LGHNA, CDR2 YNFKEQ, per germline. The CDR3 loop spans 19 amino acids. This CDR3 is CASSQDQFGADLAKNIQYF. The CDR3 DNA follows: TGTGCCAGCAGCCAAGATCAATTCGGGGCAGACCTAGCCAAAAACATTCAGTACTTC.

As regards this clonotype: The junction does not match germline at one end; this may be a read error. This rearrangement joins TRBV5-4 to TRBJ2-4; 9 bases agree with TRBD2. CDR3 size: 17 residues. Germline V gene data show CDR1 as SGHNT and CDR2 as YYREEE (reference sequence). The CDR3: CVSSLVGGGAKGNIQYF. For the CDR3, the DNA is TGTGTCAGCAGCTTGGTTGGCGGGGGGGCAAAAGGGAACATTCAGTACTTC. Based on the CDR3 plus reference TRBV5-4 and TRBJ2-4, the full variable domain is ETGVTQSPTHLIKTRGQQVTLRCSSQSGHNTVSWYQQALGQGPQFIFQYYREEENGRGNFPPRFSGLQFPNYSSELNVNALELDDSALYLCVSSLVGGGAKGNIQYFGAGTRLSVL.

The chain couples TRBV12-3 or TRBV12-4 to TRBJ2-1; TRBD1 matches at 8 bases. This CDR3 comprises 13 residues. V shed 4 bases and J 9 bases; nucleotides not matched to a gene: 5. The CDR3 DNA follows: TGTGCCAGCAGTTCCAGACAGGGGATTGAGCAGTTCTTC. Encoded protein: CASSSRQGIEQFF.

The rearrangement links TRBV10-3 to TRBJ2-3; maybe TRBD2 (5 bases). CDR1 is ENHRY, CDR2 SYGVKD, per germline. The V gene lost 3 bases and the J gene lost 3 bases, with 7 bases spanning the gap. The CDR3 is made up of 13 amino acids. Here the CDR3 reads CAISDKRTDTQYF. CDR3 nucleotide sequence: TGTGCCATCAGTGATAAGCGGACAGATACGCAGTATTTT.

The chain links TRBV29-1 to TRBJ1-2; D ambiguous. The germline V and J ends were trimmed by 3 bases and 4 bases, with 15 bases remaining between them. Germline CDR1 and CDR2: SQVTM and ANQGSEA. CDR3 length: 14 residues. The CDR3, as DNA: TGCAGCGTTGACGACCCTAGGAGAAGCTATGGCTACACCTTC. Translation: CSVDDPRRSYGYTF.

The rearrangement uses TRBV10-3 and TRBJ2-7; 10 bases agree with TRBD1. The germline CDR1 and CDR2 sequences are ENHRY and SYGVKD. CDR3 size: 14 residues. J gave up 6 bases and V 7 bases, and 9 bases lay outside the gene matches. The CDR3 loop reads CAIIRDRGAGEQYF. The CDR3 DNA sequence: TGTGCCATCATTAGGGACAGGGGAGCGGGCGAGCAGTACTTC.

This rearrangement joins TRBV6-2 or TRBV6-3 to TRBJ2-3, with D unresolved. Trimming stripped 9 bases from V and 6 bases from J, with 13 bases between. Germline CDR1 reads MNHEY; CDR2 reads SVGEGT. The CDR3 has 12 amino acids. CDR3 amino acids: CASSAWRDTQYF. CDR3 DNA sequence: TGTGCCAGTTCGGCCTGGCGGGATACGCAGTATTTT.

This chain connects TRBV3-1 to TRBJ1-2, with D unresolved. CDR1 is LGHDT and CDR2 is YNNKEL in the germline V gene (reference sequence). Trimming took 4 bases from V and 4 from J, leaving 10 bases between them. This CDR3 has 13 amino acids. CDR3 residues: CASSLRTSYGYTF. The CDR3 bases are TGTGCCAGCAGCCTTAGGACTTCCTATGGCTACACCTTC.

V and J are TRBV7-2 and TRBJ2-7; no definite D call. The CDR3 runs to 17 residues. The V gene's germline CDR1 is SGHTA and CDR2 FQGNSA. The V gene lost 2 bases and the J gene lost 3 bases, with 20 bases spanning the gap. This CDR3 is CASSLYHTVKKNYEQYF. The CDR3 coding sequence is TGTGCCAGCAGCTTATATCATACGGTGAAAAAGAACTACGAGCAGTACTTC.

This rearrangement joins TRBV12-3 or TRBV12-4 to TRBJ2-6; TRBD1 agrees at 8 bases. CDR3 length equals 16 residues. J gave up 1 base and V 7 bases, and 6 bases lay outside the gene matches. The CDR3 region is CASTGQGPSGANVLTF. The CDR3 DNA is TGTGCCAGCACCGGACAGGGCCCATCTGGGGCCAACGTCCTGACTTTC.

The sample holds many counts of this clonotype. The CDR3 DNA reads as TGTGCCAGCGGCGGGGGAAACTATGGCTACACCTTC. Amino acids: CASGGGNYGYTF. The chain uses TRBV12-3 or TRBV12-4 and TRBJ1-2; D might be TRBD1 (5 bases). V lost 8 bases and J 2 bases, leaving 9 bases between the germline ends. CDR3 length: 12 amino acids.

The chain carries TRBV29-1 and TRBJ2-7; 8 bases line up with TRBD2. Germline CDR1 reads SQVTM; CDR2 reads ANQGSEA. Trimming at V came to 5 bases and at J to 7 bases, leaving 16 bases not matched to a gene. The CDR3 is 15 amino acids. The CDR3 DNA sequence: TGCAGCGTTCACTTGGTCGGGGGGGCAGGCAATGAGCAGTACTTC. Its protein product is CSVHLVGGAGNEQYF.

The chain uses TRBV19 and TRBJ2-5, with 7 bases lining up with TRBD1. Germline CDR1 reads LNHDA; CDR2 reads SQIVND (reference sequence). V shed 6 bases, J shed 2 bases, and the junction held 3 bases outside the gene matches. This CDR3 region has 13 residues. The CDR3 DNA follows: TGTGCCAGTAGCGAGGGGGCACAAGAGACCCAGTACTTC. Translating gives CASSEGAQETQYF.

V is TRBV28 and J is TRBJ2-5; D is perhaps TRBD2 (6 bases). Germline loops: CDR1 MDHEN, CDR2 SYDVKM. V shed 5 bases and J shed 5 bases, with 15 bases lying between them. This CDR3 is built from 14 residues. The CDR3 loop is CASSPCREVETQYF. In DNA form, the CDR3 reads TGTGCCAGCAGTCCCTGCAGGGAGGTCGAGACCCAGTACTTC.

This clonotype was observed once. The rearrangement links TRBV4-2 to TRBJ1-4; no clear D gene. Trimming pared 1 base from V and 7 bases from J, leaving 19 bases between. The CDR3 has 17 residues. Germline V gene lookup returns CDR1 LGHNA and CDR2 YNFKEQ. The CDR3 here is CASSQAYGRSRGEKLFF. The CDR3 region has the DNA TGTGCCAGCAGCCAAGCCTATGGGAGATCACGCGGTGAAAAACTGTTTTTT.

This chain uses TRBV7-2 with TRBJ1-2; D is possibly TRBD1 (6 bases). CDR3 length: 15 residues. Per germline, CDR1 SGHTA and CDR2 FQGNSA. With 2 bases removed from V and 8 bases from J, the gap between germline ends came to 18 bases. CDR3 in amino acids: CASSLLYARGDGYTF. The CDR3 DNA sequence: TGTGCCAGCAGCTTATTGTACGCGAGGGGGGACGGCTACACCTTC.